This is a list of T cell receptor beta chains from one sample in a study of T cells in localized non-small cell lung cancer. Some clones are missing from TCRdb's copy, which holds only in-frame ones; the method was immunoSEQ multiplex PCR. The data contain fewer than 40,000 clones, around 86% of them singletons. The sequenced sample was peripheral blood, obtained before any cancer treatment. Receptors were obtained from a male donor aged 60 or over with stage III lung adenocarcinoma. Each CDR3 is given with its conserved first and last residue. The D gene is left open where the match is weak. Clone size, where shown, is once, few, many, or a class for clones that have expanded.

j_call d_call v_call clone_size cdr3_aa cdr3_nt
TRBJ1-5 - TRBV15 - CATSATRGKTLNQPQHF TGTGCCACCAGCGCGACTAGGGGGAAAACTTTAAATCAGCCCCAGCATTTT
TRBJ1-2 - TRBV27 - CASSLGTAYGYTF TGTGCCAGCAGTCTCGGGACGGCTTATGGCTACACCTTC
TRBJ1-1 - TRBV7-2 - CASILGGLNTEAFF TGTGCCAGTATTCTCGGAGGGCTTAACACTGAAGCTTTCTTT
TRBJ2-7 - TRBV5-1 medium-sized CASSLSPGISSYEQYF TGCGCCAGCAGCTTGTCCCCGGGAATAAGCTCCTACGAGCAGTACTTC
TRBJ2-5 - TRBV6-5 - CASRGAGTHETQYF TGTGCCAGCAGGGGGGCAGGGACCCACGAGACCCAGTACTTC
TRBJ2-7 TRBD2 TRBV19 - CASTQVAGSYEQYF TGTGCCAGTACTCAGGTAGCGGGGTCCTACGAGCAGTACTTC
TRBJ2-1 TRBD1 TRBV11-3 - CASSWTGWNEQFF TGTGCCAGCAGCTGGACAGGGTGGAATGAGCAGTTCTTC
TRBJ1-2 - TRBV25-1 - CASNPAGGGWNGYTF TGTGCCAGCAATCCTGCCGGGGGCGGGTGGAATGGCTACACCTTC
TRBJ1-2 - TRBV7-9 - CASSPFLNYGYTF TGTGCCAGCAGCCCATTTTTGAACTATGGCTACACCTTC
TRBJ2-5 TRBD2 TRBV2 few CASSRNSGGETQYF TGTGCCAGCAGTCGAAATAGCGGGGGGGAGACCCAGTACTTC
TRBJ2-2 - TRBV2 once CASSGRILWTNTGELFF TGTGCCAGCAGTGGACGGATTCTATGGACGAACACCGGGGAGCTGTTTTTT
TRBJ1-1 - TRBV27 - CASMAGRTEAFF TGTGCCAGCATGGCGGGCCGAACAGAAGCTTTCTTT
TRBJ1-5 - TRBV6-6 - CASSYQGGQPQHF TGTGCCAGCAGTTACCAGGGCGGTCAGCCCCAGCATTTT
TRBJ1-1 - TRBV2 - CASRPMNTEAFF TGTGCCAGCAGGCCCATGAACACTGAAGCTTTCTTT
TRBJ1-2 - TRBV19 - CASSKSEPSNYGYTF TGTGCCAGTAGTAAATCCGAGCCCAGTAACTATGGCTACACCTTC
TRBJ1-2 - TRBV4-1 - CASSQRAGDGIYGYTF TGCGCCAGCAGCCAACGGGCCGGGGACGGGATCTATGGCTACACCTTC
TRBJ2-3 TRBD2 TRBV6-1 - CASSALAGADTQYF TGTGCCAGCAGTGCTCTAGCGGGGGCCGATACGCAGTATTTT
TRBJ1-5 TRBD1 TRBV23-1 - CASSQADRSFNQPQHF TGCGCCAGCAGTCAAGCGGACAGGAGCTTCAATCAGCCCCAGCATTTT
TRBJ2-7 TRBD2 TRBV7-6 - CASTPLSGSTYEQYF TGTGCCAGCACCCCTTTAAGCGGGAGCACTTACGAGCAGTACTTC
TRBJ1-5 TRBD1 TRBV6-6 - CASSSPDRGSQPQHF TGTGCCAGCAGTTCACCAGACAGGGGTAGTCAGCCCCAGCATTTT
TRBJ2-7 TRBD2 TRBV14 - CASSHLTSGYSVEQYF TGTGCCAGCAGCCATTTGACTAGCGGTTACTCAGTGGAGCAGTACTTC
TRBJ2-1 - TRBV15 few CATSRISGDFNEQFF TGTGCCACCAGCAGAATATCCGGGGACTTCAATGAGCAGTTCTTC
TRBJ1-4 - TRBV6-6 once CASARDLFEKLFF TGTGCCAGCGCGAGGGACCTCTTTGAAAAACTGTTTTTT
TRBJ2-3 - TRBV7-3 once CASSLLGRGGPTDTQYF TGTGCCAGCAGCCTTCTGGGGAGAGGCGGACCTACAGATACGCAGTATTTT
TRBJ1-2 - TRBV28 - CASRPQGLLKGYTF TGTGCCAGCAGACCACAGGGCCTCCTTAAAGGCTACACCTTC
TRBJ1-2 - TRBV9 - CASSVAGDPQNSDGYTF TGTGCCAGCAGCGTAGCCGGGGACCCTCAAAACTCTGATGGCTACACCTTC
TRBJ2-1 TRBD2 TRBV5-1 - CASSLAGLAGSNEQFF TGCGCCAGCAGCTTGGCAGGACTAGCGGGAAGCAATGAGCAGTTCTTC
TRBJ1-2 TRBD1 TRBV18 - CASSPPDRASGYTF TGTGCCAGCTCACCACCGGACAGGGCGAGTGGCTACACCTTC
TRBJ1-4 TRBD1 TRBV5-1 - CASSYGTGVGEKLFF TGCGCCAGCAGCTACGGGACAGGGGTTGGTGAAAAACTGTTTTTT
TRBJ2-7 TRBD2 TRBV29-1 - CSVGGEAGGYEQYF TGCAGCGTCGGAGGGGAAGCGGGGGGTTACGAGCAGTACTTC
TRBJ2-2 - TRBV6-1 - CASNLGLSNTGELFF TGTGCCAGCAACCTAGGGCTATCGAACACCGGGGAGCTGTTTTTT
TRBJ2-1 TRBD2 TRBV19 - CASSIGGTSGPFPGSNEQFF TGTGCCAGTAGTATAGGCGGGACTAGCGGGCCCTTCCCGGGATCGAATGAGCAGTTCTTC
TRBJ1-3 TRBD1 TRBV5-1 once CASSTQGANGNTIYF TGCGCCAGCAGTACCCAGGGGGCGAATGGAAACACCATATATTTT
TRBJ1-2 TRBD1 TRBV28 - CASSSGTANYGYTF TGTGCCAGCAGTTCCGGGACAGCTAACTATGGCTACACCTTC
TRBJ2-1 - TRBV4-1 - CASSQVSGLTMWEQFF TGCGCCAGCAGCCAAGTTTCGGGACTGACTATGTGGGAGCAGTTCTTC
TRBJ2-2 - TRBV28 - CASSRTGGLNTGELFF TGTGCCAGCTCCCGGACAGGAGGGTTGAACACCGGGGAGCTGTTTTTT
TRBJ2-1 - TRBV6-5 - CASKLGYVGNEQFF TGTGCCAGCAAACTGGGATACGTGGGGAATGAGCAGTTCTTC
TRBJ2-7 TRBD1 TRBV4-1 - CASSQDSAGTGPYEQYF TGCGCCAGCAGCCAAGATTCCGCCGGGACAGGACCCTACGAGCAGTACTTC
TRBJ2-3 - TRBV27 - CASSYTPLSTDTQYF TGTGCCAGCAGTTACACACCATTAAGCACAGATACGCAGTATTTT
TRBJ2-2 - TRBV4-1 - CASREGLSNAGELFF TGCGCCAGCAGGGAGGGACTTTCCAACGCCGGGGAGCTGTTTTTT
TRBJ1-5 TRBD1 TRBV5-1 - CASSRDRGEPQHF TGCGCCAGCAGCCGGGACAGGGGGGAGCCCCAGCATTTT
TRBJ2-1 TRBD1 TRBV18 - CAAGEQGSGFDGANEQFF TGTGCCGCCGGGGAACAGGGGTCGGGCTTTGACGGGGCCAATGAGCAGTTCTTC
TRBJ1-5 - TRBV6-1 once CASSEGGYNSNQPQHF TGTGCCAGCAGTGAAGGGGGTTACAATAGCAATCAGCCCCAGCATTTT
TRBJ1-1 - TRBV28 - CATERRPGSEAFF TGTGCCACCGAGAGGAGGCCGGGCTCTGAAGCTTTCTTT
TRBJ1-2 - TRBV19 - CASSSQQGGNGYTF TGTGCCAGTAGTTCCCAACAGGGCGGGAATGGCTACACCTTC
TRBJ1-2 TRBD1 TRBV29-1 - CSVPRQGNYGYTF TGCAGCGTCCCCCGACAGGGAAACTATGGCTACACCTTC
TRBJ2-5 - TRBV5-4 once CASSPRRGQETQYF TGTGCCAGCAGCCCCCGCCGGGGCCAAGAGACCCAGTACTTC